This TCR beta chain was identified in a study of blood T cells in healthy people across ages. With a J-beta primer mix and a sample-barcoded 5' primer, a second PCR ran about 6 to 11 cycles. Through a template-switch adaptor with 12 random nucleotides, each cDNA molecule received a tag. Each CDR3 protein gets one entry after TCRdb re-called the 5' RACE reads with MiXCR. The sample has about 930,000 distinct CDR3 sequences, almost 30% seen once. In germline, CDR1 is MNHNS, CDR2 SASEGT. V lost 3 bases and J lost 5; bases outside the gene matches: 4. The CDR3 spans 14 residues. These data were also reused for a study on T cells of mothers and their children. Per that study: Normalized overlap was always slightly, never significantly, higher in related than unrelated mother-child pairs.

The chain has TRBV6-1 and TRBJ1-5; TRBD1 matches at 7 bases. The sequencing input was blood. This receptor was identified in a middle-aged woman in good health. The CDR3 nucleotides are TGTGCCAGCAGTGAGTTGACAGGGTATCAGCCCCAGCATTTT. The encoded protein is CASSELTGYQPQHF.